The clone carrying this TCR beta chain occurred many times. Its cognate antigen is unknown. This specimen comes from a study of identical twins. This CDR3 region has 14 residues. Germline V gives CDR1 SEHNR, CDR2 FQNEAQ (reference sequence). V was clipped by 8 bases and J by 1 base, with 14 bases between them. cDNA molecules carried unique molecular identifiers, and template switching added a universal primer site. MiXCR was run by TCRdb on the 5' RACE reads, yielding one entry per CDR3 protein. The top ten hold less than 2% of the sample, which has roughly 200,000 distinct CDR3 sequences, about 7.5% seen once. Overall study results and limits: With beta out-of-frame sequences, excess sharing by twins was weaker. Abundant beta clonotypes from cord blood bore fewer insertions; memory repertoires lacked this pattern. It was out-of-frame TCR alpha sharing in monozygotic twins that models underestimated.

This same sample was also part of a study on yellow fever vaccine responses in identical twins.

The sequencing sample was made of memory (CD45RO+) T cells sorted from blood. The origin of this receptor is a woman between 18 and 29 years old in good health. The rearrangement uses TRBV7-9 and TRBJ2-5; perhaps TRBD2 as D (6 bases). The CDR3 region is CASGYTGSQETQYF. As DNA, the CDR3 is TGTGCCAGCGGTTATACCGGGAGCCAAGAGACCCAGTACTTC.